The 23 T cell receptor beta chains below were found in one sample sequenced in a study of T cell responses to AZD1222 COVID-19 vaccine. Here immunoSEQ multiplex PCR was the method, and the copy in TCRdb shows in-frame clones only, minus some. The sample consists of approximately 76,000 clones, 65% to 85% of them appearing once. Sequenced here: peripheral blood, sampled on day 0 of AZD1222 vaccination. The origin of the receptors is an adult in good health.

The V call is TRBV3-1 (or the pseudogene TRBV3-2), the J call TRBJ2-5, with 9 bases aligning to TRBD2. The CDR3 loop spans 16 amino acids. Germline trimming cut 0 bases from V and 9 bases from J; bases unmatched to any gene: 11. Looked up from germline, CDR1 is LGHDT and CDR2 is YNNKEL (reference sequence). As DNA, the CDR3 is TGTGCCAGCAGCCAAGATGCCGGGACTAGCTTTTTTTCCCAGTACTTC. This sequence encodes CASSQDAGTSFFSQYF.

The rearrangement links TRBV4-2 to TRBJ2-3; 8 positions match TRBD2. J lost 4 bases, V lost 4 bases, and 7 bases had no gene match. The CDR3 runs 15 residues. CDR1 is LGHNA, CDR2 YNFKEQ, per germline. The CDR3 DNA is TGTGCCAGCAGCCTAACTACGGGGGGGGCAGATACGCAGTATTTT. This encodes CASSLTTGGADTQYF.

The V and J genes are TRBV14 and TRBJ2-1; no definite D call. The CDR3 runs 11 residues. Germline CDR1 reads SGHDN; CDR2 reads FVKESK. V lost 1 base to trimming and J lost 13 bases, with 8 bases between them. For the CDR3, the DNA is TGTGCCAGCAGCCAAGTAACAGTCCAGTTCTTC. This translates into CASSQVTVQFF.

The chain has TRBV10-3 and TRBJ2-7, with D tentatively TRBD2 (6 bases). Germline CDR1 and CDR2: ENHRY and SYGVKD. The CDR3 extends over 15 amino acids. V dropped 2 bases and J dropped 4 bases, with 15 bases sitting between them. CDR3 loop: CAISERRDSSYEQYF. The DNA for the CDR3 is TGTGCCATCAGTGAGAGGCGGGACTCCTCATACGAGCAGTACTTC.

The V call is TRBV7-8, the J call TRBJ2-3, with TRBD2 matching over 10 bases. Losses at the gene ends were 1 base for V and 4 bases for J; bases not matched to a gene: 5. Germline values: CDR1 SGHVS, CDR2 FQNEAQ. The CDR3 sequence is 16 residues long. The CDR3 DNA sequence: TGTGCCAGCAGCTTAGTAGCGGGGGGAGCAGCAGATACGCAGTATTTT. Protein product: CASSLVAGGAADTQYF.

This sequence joins TRBV5-1 and TRBJ2-4; 10 bases map to TRBD1. The CDR3 length is 15 residues. Looked up from germline, CDR1 is SGHRS and CDR2 is YFSETQ. Trimming removed 2 bases from V and 6 bases from J; junction bases left unmatched: 5. In nucleotides, the CDR3 is TGCGCCAGCAGCTTAGACGGACAGGGGGGAAACATTCAGTACTTC. Its translation is CASSLDGQGGNIQYF.

The V call is TRBV7-7, the J call TRBJ2-5, with D perhaps assigned TRBD1 or TRBD2 (6 bases each). CDR3 length: 15 residues. Germline V lookup: CDR1 SSHAT, CDR2 FNYEAQ (reference sequence). V dropped 1 base and J dropped 5 bases, with 14 bases sitting between them. This CDR3 is CASSLGGAGAETQYF. CDR3 coding DNA: TGTGCCAGCAGCTTAGGGGGGGCTGGTGCGGAGACCCAGTACTTC. Full variable domain (outside the CDR3, taken from reference TRBV7-7 and TRBJ2-5): GAGVSQSPRYKVTKRGQDVTLRCDPISSHATLYWYQQALGQGPEFLTYFNYEAQPDKSGLPSDRFSAERPEGSISTLTIQRTEQRDSAMYRCASSLGGAGAETQYFGPGTRLLVL.

This sequence joins TRBV18 and TRBJ2-1; 9 nucleotides agree with TRBD2. Germline V lookup: CDR1 KGHSH, CDR2 LQKENI. The CDR3 totals 13 residues. V lost 5 bases to trimming and J lost 11 bases; unmatched junction nucleotides: 7. The CDR3 DNA is TGTGCCAGCTCAGCATCCGGGACTAGCAAGCAGTTCTTC. Translating gives CASSASGTSKQFF.

On this clone: Other nucleotide sequences from this sample produce the same CDR3. The V gene is TRBV4-3, the J gene TRBJ1-2; no clear D. The germline V gene encodes CDR1 LGHNA and CDR2 YSLEER. The ends were cut back, 0 bases at V and 2 bases at J, with 7 bases in the middle. The CDR3 loop spans 14 amino acids. Written as DNA, the CDR3 is TGCGCCAGCAGCCAAGAGGTTAGAAACTATGGCTACACCTTC. Translating gives CASSQEVRNYGYTF.

This chain uses TRBV19 with TRBJ1-5, with 8 positions matching TRBD1. After removal of 1 base from V and 7 bases from J, the junction contained 6 bases not matched to a gene. This CDR3 comprises 15 residues. The germline V gene has CDR1 LNHDA and CDR2 SQIVND (reference sequence). The CDR3 nucleotides read TGTGCCAGTAGTATAGGGTCAGGGGGCTGGCAGCCCCAGCATTTT. Amino acids: CASSIGSGGWQPQHF.

The chain joins TRBV3-1 (or the pseudogene TRBV3-2) to TRBJ2-3; D is undetermined. V gave up 3 bases and J gave up 4 bases, with 5 bases separating them. The germline V gene has CDR1 LGHDT and CDR2 YNNKEL (reference sequence). The CDR3 has 12 amino acids. The CDR3 reads CASSHAPDTQYF. CDR3 in DNA: TGTGCCAGCAGCCACGCCCCAGATACGCAGTATTTT.

The table lists this clone with a count of one. V usage is TRBV4-2 and J usage is TRBJ2-7; 12 nucleotides line up with TRBD2. Per the germline V gene, CDR1 is LGHNA and CDR2 is YNFKEQ. CDR3 length: 14 amino acids. After removal of 6 bases from V and 5 bases from J, the junction contained 5 bases not matched to a gene. CDR3 loop: CASSASGGANEQYF. The CDR3, as DNA: TGTGCCAGCAGTGCTAGCGGGGGGGCGAACGAGCAGTACTTC.

The V call is TRBV6-5, the J call TRBJ1-2; perhaps TRBD1 as D (6 bases). There are 13 residues in the CDR3. Germline CDR1 reads MNHEY; CDR2 reads SVGAGI. V shed 6 bases and J shed 8 bases, with 16 bases lying between them. The CDR3 sequence: CASSRGRGSGYTF. CDR3 coding DNA: TGTGCCAGCAGCCGTGGGAGGGGGTCGGGCTACACCTTC.

The chain employs TRBV15 and TRBJ2-1; D uncertain. Germline V lookup: CDR1 LNHNV, CDR2 YYDKDF (reference sequence). V gave up 2 bases and J gave up 6 bases, with 8 bases separating them. The CDR3 is 13 amino acids. The CDR3 DNA reads TGTGCCACCAGCAGATCAAATCGCAATGAGCAGTTCTTC. Encoded protein: CATSRSNRNEQFF. The variable domain in full, completed from reference TRBV15 and TRBJ2-1, reads DAMVIQNPRYQVTQFGKPVTLSCSQTLNHNVMYWYQQKSSQAPKLLFHYYDKDFNNEADTPDNFQSRRPNTSFCFLDIRSPGLGDTAMYLCATSRSNRNEQFFGPGTRLTVL.

J is TRBJ2-2 and V is TRBV19, with a possible D match to TRBD1 (6 bases). This CDR3 has 15 residues. Germline CDR1 is LNHDA and CDR2 is SQIVND (reference sequence). Trimming took 4 bases from V and 5 from J, leaving 14 bases between them. CDR3 in DNA: TGTGCCAGTAGTAAGTCACAGGGTAGGACCGGGGAGCTGTTTTTT. Protein: CASSKSQGRTGELFF.

The chain employs TRBV20-1 and TRBJ1-5; D is unresolved. The germline CDR1 and CDR2 sequences are DFQATT and SNEGSKA (reference sequence). There are 11 residues in the CDR3. Trimming shortened V by 4 bases and J by 8 bases, and 9 bases separated the two germline ends. CDR3 DNA: TGCAGTGCTACCCGTACGAAGCCCCAGCATTTT. Translated: CSATRTKPQHF.

The V and J genes are TRBV5-1 and TRBJ2-3; D may be TRBD1 or TRBD2 (5 bases each). The germline V gene encodes CDR1 SGHRS and CDR2 YFSETQ. Deletions cut 4 bases from V and 4 bases from J, with 25 bases between. The CDR3 consists of 18 residues. The CDR3 loop is CASSNPGLARGDADTQYF. The CDR3 DNA reads as TGCGCCAGCAGCAACCCCGGGTTGGCGAGGGGCGACGCAGATACGCAGTATTTT.

This clone was picked up a small number of times. The chain uses TRBV18 and TRBJ2-3, with 7 bases that match TRBD2. The CDR3 spans 17 residues. Trimming removed 4 bases from V and 6 bases from J; junction bases left unmatched: 16. The germline gives CDR1 KGHSH, CDR2 LQKENI. CDR3 sequence: CASSRFVGTTDGDTQYF. The CDR3 DNA reads TGTGCCAGCTCACGGTTTGTGGGGACTACTGACGGGGATACGCAGTATTTT. Using reference TRBV18 and TRBJ2-3 for the parts outside the CDR3, the full variable domain is NAGVMQNPRHLVRRRGQEARLRCSPMKGHSHVYWYRQLPEEGLKFMVYLQKENIIDESGMPKERFSAEFPKEGPSILRIQQVVRGDSAAYFCASSRFVGTTDGDTQYFGPGTRLTVL.

The gene calls are TRBV9 and TRBJ1-3; D remains unclear. The CDR3 extends over 14 amino acids. Germline CDR1 reads SGDLS; CDR2 reads YYNGEE. V lost 3 bases, J lost 0 bases, and 7 bases lay in between. CDR3 residues: CASSAGNSGNTIYF. Here the CDR3 DNA reads TGTGCCAGCAGCGCCGGGAACTCTGGAAACACCATATATTTT.

This clone showed up just a few times. CDR3 in amino acids: CSASQGGGSYEQYF. In DNA form, the CDR3 reads TGCAGTGCTAGTCAGGGAGGGGGCTCCTACGAGCAGTACTTC. The chain recombines TRBV20-1 with TRBJ2-7; possibly TRBD2 for D (7 bases). Looked up from germline, CDR1 is DFQATT and CDR2 is SNEGSKA (reference sequence). The length of the CDR3 is 14 residues. The V end was cut by 3 bases, the J end by 0 bases, with 12 bases between.

V gene TRBV18 combines with J gene TRBJ2-5; no definite D call. CDR3 length equals 12 residues. Germline assignment: CDR1 KGHSH and CDR2 LQKENI. The germline V and J ends were trimmed by 1 base and 4 bases, with 4 bases remaining between them. CDR3 residues: CASSPHPETQYF. CDR3 nucleotide sequence: TGTGCCAGCTCACCACACCCAGAGACCCAGTACTTC.

The J gene is TRBJ2-1, the V gene TRBV6-2 or TRBV6-3; TRBD1 matches at 11 bases. The ends lost 5 bases at V and 7 bases at J; junction bases unmatched: 10. The CDR3 extends over 16 amino acids. Germline V gene sequence: CDR1 MNHEY, CDR2 SVGEGT. CDR3 bases: TGTGCCAGCAGTCCACACGGACAGGGGGCAGGGAATGAGCAGTTCTTC. Amino acid sequence: CASSPHGQGAGNEQFF.

The V call is TRBV10-3, the J call TRBJ1-1; TRBD1 aligns across 8 bases. The CDR3 spans 15 residues. Per the germline V gene, CDR1 is ENHRY and CDR2 is SYGVKD. V lost 6 bases, J lost 4 bases, and 10 bases stayed unmatched. The CDR3 loop is CAIRDREGRITEAFF. In nucleotides, the CDR3 is TGTGCCATCAGGGACAGGGAGGGTCGTATCACTGAAGCTTTCTTT.